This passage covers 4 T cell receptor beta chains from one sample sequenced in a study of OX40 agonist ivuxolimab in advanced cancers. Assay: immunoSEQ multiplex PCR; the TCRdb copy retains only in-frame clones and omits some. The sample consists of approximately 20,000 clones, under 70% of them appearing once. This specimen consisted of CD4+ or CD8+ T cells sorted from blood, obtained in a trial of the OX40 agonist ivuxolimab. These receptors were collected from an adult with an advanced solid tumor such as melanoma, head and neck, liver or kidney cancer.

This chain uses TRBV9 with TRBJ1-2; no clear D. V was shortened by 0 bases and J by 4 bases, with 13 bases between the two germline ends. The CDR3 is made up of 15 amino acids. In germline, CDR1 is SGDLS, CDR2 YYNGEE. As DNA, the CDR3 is TGTGCCAGCAGCGTAGATTTGGGCGGTTCCTATGGCTACACCTTC. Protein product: CASSVDLGGSYGYTF.

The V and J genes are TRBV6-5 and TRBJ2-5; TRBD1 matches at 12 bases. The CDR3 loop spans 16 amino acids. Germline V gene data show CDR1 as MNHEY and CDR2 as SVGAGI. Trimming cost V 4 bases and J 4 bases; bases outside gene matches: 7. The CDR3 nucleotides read TGTGCCAGCAGTTGGACCGGGACAGGGGGCGGAGAGACCCAGTACTTC. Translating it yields CASSWTGTGGGETQYF.

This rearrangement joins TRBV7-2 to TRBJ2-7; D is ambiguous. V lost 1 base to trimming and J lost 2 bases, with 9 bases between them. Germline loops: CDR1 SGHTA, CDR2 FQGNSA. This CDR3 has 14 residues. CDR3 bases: TGTGCCAGCAGCTTAGTGCGAGAGACCTACGAGCAGTACTTC. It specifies CASSLVRETYEQYF.

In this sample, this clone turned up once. CDR3 in DNA: TGCGCCAGCAGCCAAGACAGGGAAAATGAGCAGTTCTTC. Its protein is CASSQDRENEQFF. This chain links TRBV4-3 with TRBJ2-1; maybe TRBD1 (5 bases). Germline CDR1 and CDR2: LGHNA and YSLEER. The length of the CDR3 is 13 residues. V lost 0 bases, J lost 7 bases, and 7 bases lay in between.